Detailed here is one T cell receptor beta chain. As yet, its antigen is unknown. This sample stems from a study of CD8+ T cells in alopecia areata. Study-level points and caveats: While patients received tofacitinib, many expanded lesional clones remained present in scalp and blood.

Treatment indicated: oral pan-JAK inhibitor, 5-10 mg twice daily. It was from PBMCs that CD4+ and CD8+ T cells were sorted. cDNA serving as the sequencing template came from extracted, reverse transcribed RNA. Sequencing was performed with immunoSEQ multiplex PCR; in TCRdb, only in-frame clones are kept and a portion is missing. The data contain about 220,000 clones, less than 75% of them singletons. The receptor comes from a human donor with alopecia areata. The input for sequencing was CD4+ T cells sorted from blood, taken at week 4, from a patient treated with tofacitinib.

As DNA, the CDR3 is TGCGCCAGCACTAGAGCGGGGGACACCGAAAACATTCAGTACTTC. Translated, it gives CASTRAGDTENIQYF. The chain uses TRBV4-1 and TRBJ2-4; TRBD2 matches at 8 bases. Losses at the gene ends were 7 bases for V and 5 bases for J; bases not matched to a gene: 10. This CDR3 comprises 15 residues. The germline CDR1 and CDR2 sequences are MGHRA and YSYEKL.